This T cell receptor (beta chain) was profiled in a study of identical twins. Using its own MiXCR run on the 5' RACE reads, TCRdb lists one record per CDR3 protein. The data hold around 250,000 distinct CDR3 sequences, with 6% to 7% observed a single time. Between the trimmed V and J ends, which lost 4 bases and 9 bases, there was a span of 13 bases. Germline CDR1 is MNHNS and CDR2 is SASEGT. This CDR3 spans 13 amino acids. This sample also belongs to another study, concerning T cells expressing NK-cell markers.

The chain links TRBV6-1 to TRBJ2-1; no clear D. This clonotype originated in a woman under 30 in good health. The material sequenced was CD8+ T cells sorted from blood. The CDR3 sequence is CASSASSYGEQFF. In nucleotides, the CDR3 is TGTGCCAGCAGTGCGTCTAGTTATGGTGAGCAGTTCTTC.